This T cell receptor (beta chain) stems from a study of control samples from healthy donors and cancer patients. This clone was observed a handful of times. The method was immunoSEQ multiplex PCR; TCRdb's version includes in-frame clones alone and lacks a portion of them. The sample records 90,000 to 110,000 clones, 80% to 90% being singletons. CDR1 and CDR2 (germline): LGHNA, YNFKEQ. V was shortened by 1 base and J by 6 bases, with 4 bases between the two germline ends. The CDR3 length is 13 residues. The receptor's source is a woman aged 45-60 years in good health. The source material was blood. This rearrangement joins TRBV4-2 to TRBJ1-6; D uncertain. The CDR3 bases are TGTGCCAGCAGCCAAGTAGTTAATTCACCCCTCCACTTT. Translated, it gives CASSQVVNSPLHF.